A selection of T cell receptor beta chains follows, all from one sample in a study of OX40 agonist ivuxolimab in advanced cancers. Sequencing used immunoSEQ multiplex PCR; TCRdb keeps in-frame clones, though not all of them. The sample includes around 72,000 clones, 89% of them seen just once. Material: CD4+ or CD8+ T cells sorted from blood, obtained in a trial of the OX40 agonist ivuxolimab. Receptors were obtained from an adult with an advanced solid tumor such as melanoma, head and neck, liver or kidney cancer. Each CDR3 is given with its conserved first and last residue. The D gene is left open where the match is weak. Rows give clone size only sometimes, using once, few, many, or a class for an expanded clone.

>NA|TRBV10-3|TRBD1|TRBJ1-5
TGTGCCATCGGCGCCGACAGGGGGCGGGATCAGCCCCAGCATTTT
CAIGADRGRDQPQHF
>few|TRBV9|NA|TRBJ2-7
TGTGCCAGCAGCCCCAGTCGGGCCCTCCCCGGCTACGAGCAGTACTTC
CASSPSRALPGYEQYF
>NA|TRBV10-2|NA|TRBJ2-1
TGCGCCAGCAGTGAGTCTGTCGTTGGATTCTACAATGAGCAGTTCTTC
CASSESVVGFYNEQFF
>NA|TRBV15|TRBD1|TRBJ2-1
TGTGCCACCAGCCGGGACAGGTTCTACAATGAGCAGTTCTTC
CATSRDRFYNEQFF
>NA|TRBV5-4|TRBD2|TRBJ2-3
TGTGCCAGCAGCTTCGGGGGGGCAGATACGCAGTATTTT
CASSFGGADTQYF
>NA|TRBV15|NA|TRBJ2-4
TGTGCCACCAGCTTAGCCAAAAACATTCAGTACTTC
CATSLAKNIQYF
>NA|TRBV7-2|NA|TRBJ2-7
TGTGCCAGCAGCCCCGGTAGGGCGTACTCCTACGAGCAGTACTTC
CASSPGRAYSYEQYF
>NA|TRBV5-8|TRBD1|TRBJ1-6
TGTGCCAGCAGCTTAGGGGGCGATAATTCACCCCTCCACTTT
CASSLGGDNSPLHF
>NA|TRBV9|TRBD2|TRBJ2-7
TGTGCCAGCAGCACCCAAGCCGGGGGGGCCGTCTACGAGCAGTACTTC
CASSTQAGGAVYEQYF
>NA|TRBV4-1|TRBD1|TRBJ1-6
TGCGCCAGCAGCTTCGACCTAAGCGAGACAGGGGGCACTAATTCACCCCTCCACTTT
CASSFDLSETGGTNSPLHF
>NA|TRBV28|TRBD1|TRBJ1-2
TGTGCCAGCAGTTTGGGACAGGGATATGGCTACACCTTC
CASSLGQGYGYTF
>NA|TRBV7-2|NA|TRBJ1-2
TGTGCCAGCAGCTTAGTTCGACGGATAGCTAACTATGGCTACACCTTC
CASSLVRRIANYGYTF
>once|TRBV19|NA|TRBJ1-1
TGTGCCAGTAGTATAGGGGGCTCGACCACTGAAGCTTTCTTT
CASSIGGSTTEAFF
>NA|TRBV6-5|NA|TRBJ1-1
TGTGCCAGCAGTTACTCGTGGGGAGGGGACACTGAAGCTTTCTTT
CASSYSWGGDTEAFF
>NA|TRBV6-6|TRBD2|TRBJ2-5
TGTGCCAGCAGTCGGACTAGCCGGGTAGAGACCCAGTACTTC
CASSRTSRVETQYF
>NA|TRBV4-1|NA|TRBJ1-2
TGCGCCAGCAGCCAAGGGTTAGGTTCGTCCTATGGCTACACCTTC
CASSQGLGSSYGYTF
>NA|TRBV6-5|NA|TRBJ2-7
TGTGCCAGCAGTTACGTACAGGTCTCCTACGAGCAGTACTTC
CASSYVQVSYEQYF
>NA|TRBV11-2|NA|TRBJ2-7
TGTGCCAGCAGCTTATCCCCAAAACTCCGGGACATAACCTACGAGCAGTACTTC
CASSLSPKLRDITYEQYF
>few|TRBV5-1|TRBD1|TRBJ2-3
TGCGCCAGCAGCATGAGACAGGGCGCTAGCACAGATACGCAGTATTTT
CASSMRQGASTDTQYF
>NA|TRBV11-2|NA|TRBJ1-2
TGTGCCAGCAGCTTAGGCCGCGGCCGGATTTTGGGGGGAGATGGCTACACCTTC
CASSLGRGRILGGDGYTF
>NA|TRBV5-4|NA|TRBJ2-4
TGTGCCAGCAGCTCGGCGGAAAACATTCAGTACTTC
CASSSAENIQYF
>NA|TRBV9|NA|TRBJ2-5
TGTGCCAGCAGCGTAAATACGGGAAGGTGGTTCCAAGAGACCCAGTACTTC
CASSVNTGRWFQETQYF
>NA|TRBV4-2|TRBD1|TRBJ1-5
TGTGCCAGCAGCCAAGATCTGCACAGCCCGGGACAGCGCAATCAGCCCCAGCATTTT
CASSQDLHSPGQRNQPQHF
>NA|TRBV6-4|TRBD1|TRBJ1-2
TGTGCCAGCAAGGTCTCCGGGACAGGGGTTGACGATGGCTACACCTTC
CASKVSGTGVDDGYTF
>NA|TRBV11-2|TRBD2|TRBJ2-1
TGTGCCAGCAGCCCCACTAGCGGGGGGGCTACTGAGCAGTTCTTC
CASSPTSGGATEQFF
>NA|TRBV6-6|NA|TRBJ2-5
TGTGCCAGCAGTTACTGGCAGTCGGAGACCCAGTACTTC
CASSYWQSETQYF
>NA|TRBV6-5|TRBD2|TRBJ2-3
TGTGCCAGCACTTCGGAGGGCGGGGGGGCAACGCAGTATTTT
CASTSEGGGATQYF
>NA|TRBV19|NA|TRBJ1-5
TGTGCCAGTAGTCCTGGGGGGACTGTTCAGCCCCAGCATTTT
CASSPGGTVQPQHF
>NA|TRBV18|TRBD1|TRBJ1-1
TGTGCCAGCTCACCACGACAGGGGGCCACTGAAGCTTTCTTT
CASSPRQGATEAFF
>few|TRBV27|TRBD1|TRBJ1-2
TGTGCCAGCAGTTTAGGGACAGGGGAGGGGTATGGCTACACCTTC
CASSLGTGEGYGYTF
>NA|TRBV2|NA|TRBJ2-7
TGTGCCAGCAGTTCGATGGGGGGCGAGCAGTACTTC
CASSSMGGEQYF
>few|TRBV28|NA|TRBJ2-6
TGTGCCAGCAGTTTTTGGTCCTCTGGGGCCAACGTCCTGACTTTC
CASSFWSSGANVLTF
>few|TRBV19|NA|TRBJ1-5
TGTGCCAGTAGTATAGATAGGGCAGGGGCTCAGCCCCAGCATTTT
CASSIDRAGAQPQHF
>NA|TRBV28|NA|TRBJ1-1
TGTGCCAGCAGCACAAGCGGGGGCGGCACTGAAGCTTTCTTT
CASSTSGGGTEAFF
>NA|TRBV6-1|NA|TRBJ2-7
TGTGCCAGCAGTGAGTCAATGTGGGCCCGTGACTACGAGCAGTACTTC
CASSESMWARDYEQYF
>NA|TRBV6-1|NA|TRBJ2-7
TGTGCCAGCAGTTGGCAGGGAGCCCTTCCCCTCGAGCAGTACTTC
CASSWQGALPLEQYF
>NA|TRBV11-2|TRBD2|TRBJ2-7
TGTGCCAGCAGCTGGACTAGCGTAGGTCTCTCCTACGAGCAGTACTTC
CASSWTSVGLSYEQYF
>NA|TRBV10-2|TRBD1|TRBJ2-5
TGCGCCAGCAGAGCGGCAGGGGGCGGAGGGGAGACCCAGTACTTC
CASRAAGGGGETQYF
>NA|TRBV15|NA|TRBJ2-5
TGTGCCACCAGCAGAGATAATGGATACCAAGAGACCCAGTACTTC
CATSRDNGYQETQYF
>NA|TRBV15|TRBD1|TRBJ1-4
TGTGCCACCAGCCGAACAGGGGGCTCGGCTAATGAAAAACTGTTTTTT
CATSRTGGSANEKLFF
>NA|TRBV28|NA|TRBJ2-1
TGTGCCAGCAGTCCCTTTTCAAATGAGCAGTTCTTC
CASSPFSNEQFF
>NA|TRBV28|NA|TRBJ1-2
TGTGCCAGCAGTTTGGGGGGGCAGGTCTATGGCTACACCTTC
CASSLGGQVYGYTF
>once|TRBV5-6|NA|TRBJ2-3
TGTGCCAGCAGCTTGCTAGAAAATCCATCCGATACGCAGTATTTT
CASSLLENPSDTQYF
>once|TRBV27|NA|TRBJ2-3
TGTGCCAGCAGTTCCGGGATTGGAGATACGCAGTATTTT
CASSSGIGDTQYF
>few|TRBV7-3|NA|TRBJ1-2
TGTGCCAGCAGCTTAAACGCAGCGGACAGCTACACCTTC
CASSLNAADSYTF
>NA|TRBV19|TRBD1|TRBJ2-5
TGTGCCAGTAGTATACCCTTCGACAGGGGGCGCCGAGAGACCCAGTACTTC
CASSIPFDRGRRETQYF
>NA|TRBV6-1|TRBD1|TRBJ1-5
TGTGCCAGCAGTAGCGACAGGGGCTATCAGCCCCAGCATTTT
CASSSDRGYQPQHF
>NA|TRBV5-1|NA|TRBJ2-2
TGCGCCAGCAGCTTGGAGGCGAACACCGGGGAGCTGTTTTTT
CASSLEANTGELFF
>NA|TRBV4-1|NA|TRBJ2-2
TGCGCCAGCAGCCTCCTGACAGAACACAGGGAGCTGTTTTTT
CASSLLTEHRELFF
>once|TRBV28|NA|TRBJ2-5
TGTGCCAGCAGTTTATGGGGGGGTGGTCAAGAGACCCAGTACTTC
CASSLWGGGQETQYF
>once|TRBV2|TRBD1|TRBJ1-2
TGTGCCAGCAGTCTTTGGACAGGGGAGAACTATGGCTACACCTTC
CASSLWTGENYGYTF
>once|TRBV13|NA|TRBJ2-5
TGTGCCAGCAGCTCCTGGGATAAGGAGACCCAGTACTTC
CASSSWDKETQYF
>NA|TRBV10-2|TRBD2|TRBJ2-2
TGCGCCAGCAGCGGGTTGCGGGGGGGTTTAGTGCGGACCGGGGAGCTGTTTTTT
CASSGLRGGLVRTGELFF
>NA|TRBV6-1|TRBD1|TRBJ2-7
TGTGCCAGAAACCTGGACAGGGCGGGGGAGCAGTACTTC
CARNLDRAGEQYF
>NA|TRBV19|TRBD1|TRBJ2-7
TGTGCCAGTAGTATAGCCAGGGGGCCCTCCTACGAGCAGTACTTC
CASSIARGPSYEQYF
>NA|TRBV6-5|NA|TRBJ2-1
TGTGCCAGCAGTTACTCGTGGGGGGCCTACAATGAGCGGTTCTTC
CASSYSWGAYNERFF
>NA|TRBV5-5|TRBD1|TRBJ2-3
TGTGCCAGCAGCTCTTACAGGGGGGGCACAGATACGCAGTATTTT
CASSSYRGGTDTQYF
>once|TRBV6-5|NA|TRBJ2-5
TGTGCCAGCAGTTATGACAGTTCCCGGTTGGAGACCCAGTACTTC
CASSYDSSRLETQYF
>once|TRBV2|NA|TRBJ1-1
TGTGCCAGCATGGTCAGCTCTTATGAAGCTTTCTTT
CASMVSSYEAFF